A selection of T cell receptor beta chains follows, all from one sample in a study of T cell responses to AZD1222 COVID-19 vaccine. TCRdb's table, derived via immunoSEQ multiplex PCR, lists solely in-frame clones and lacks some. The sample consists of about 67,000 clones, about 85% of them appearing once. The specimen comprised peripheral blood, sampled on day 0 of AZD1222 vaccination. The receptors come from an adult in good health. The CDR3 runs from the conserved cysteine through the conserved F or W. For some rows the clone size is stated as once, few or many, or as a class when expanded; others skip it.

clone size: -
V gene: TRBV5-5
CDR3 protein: CASSWRDRGQPQHF

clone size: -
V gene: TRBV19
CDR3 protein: CASSIDHRVEGGYEQYF

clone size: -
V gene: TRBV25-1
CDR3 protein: CASSEAAGTNEKLFF

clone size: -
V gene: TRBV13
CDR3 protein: CASSAQGIEAFF

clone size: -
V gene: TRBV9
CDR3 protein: CASSAEGTGLPGGYTF

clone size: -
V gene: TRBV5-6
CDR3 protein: CASSLVKMNTEAFF

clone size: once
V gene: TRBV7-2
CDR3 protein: CASSLDTGELFF

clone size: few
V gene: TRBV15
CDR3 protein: CATSSSGSSETQYF

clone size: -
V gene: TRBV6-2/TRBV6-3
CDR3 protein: CASSILNRESEQYF

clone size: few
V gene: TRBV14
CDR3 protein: CASSQDPLWGTDTQYF

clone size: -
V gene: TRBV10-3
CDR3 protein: CAITDSGNTIYF

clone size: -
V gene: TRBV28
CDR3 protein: CASTPPKGGMNTEAFF

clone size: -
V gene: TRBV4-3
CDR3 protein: CASSQDWPAKNIQYF

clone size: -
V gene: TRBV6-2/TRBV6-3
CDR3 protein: CASSYPEHRGGLRNEQYF

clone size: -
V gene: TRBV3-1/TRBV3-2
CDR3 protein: CASSQAGSYTYEQYF

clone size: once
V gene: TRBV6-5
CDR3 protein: CASSYDGLAGGYEQFF

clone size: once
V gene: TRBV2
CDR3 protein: CASSEETQYF

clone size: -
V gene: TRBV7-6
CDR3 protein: CASSLWGQFNSSYNEQFF

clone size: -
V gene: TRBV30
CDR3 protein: CAWKGLSNQPQHF

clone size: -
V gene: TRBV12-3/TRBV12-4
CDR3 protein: CASSTLGVHEQYF

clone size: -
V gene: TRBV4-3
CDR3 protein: CASSNHRGRDEKLFF

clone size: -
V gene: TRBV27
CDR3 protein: CASSAGGSYNEQFF

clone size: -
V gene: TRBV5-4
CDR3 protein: CASSNSSDSYEQYF

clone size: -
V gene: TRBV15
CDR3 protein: CATSRGGSYGYTF

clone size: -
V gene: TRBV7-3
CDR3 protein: CASSLTNRGGRGETQYF

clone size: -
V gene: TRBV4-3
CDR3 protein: CASSQDGGQVNYGYTF

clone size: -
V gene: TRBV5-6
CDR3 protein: CASSLIRGGYTF

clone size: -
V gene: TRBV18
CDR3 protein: CASSPTGFNQPQHF

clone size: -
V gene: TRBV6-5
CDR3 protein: CASSQRRDRGTQYF

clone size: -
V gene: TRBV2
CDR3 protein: CASRAVGAFF

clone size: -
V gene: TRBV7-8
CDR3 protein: CASSLGRSGKTYEQYF

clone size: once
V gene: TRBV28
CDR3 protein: CASSLFRDNYEQYF

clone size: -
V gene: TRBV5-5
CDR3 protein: CASSLDQILRDGYTF

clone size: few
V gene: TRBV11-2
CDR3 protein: CASSLEPLVAGELFF

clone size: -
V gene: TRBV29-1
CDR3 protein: CSVGDSRVEKLFF

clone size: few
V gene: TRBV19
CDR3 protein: CASSSRDRSYEQYF

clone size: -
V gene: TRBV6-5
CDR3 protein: CASRSSGGYNEQFF

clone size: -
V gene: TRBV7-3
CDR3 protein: CASSWDPGTGELFF

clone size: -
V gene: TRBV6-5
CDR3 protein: CASSYGTGWEQYF

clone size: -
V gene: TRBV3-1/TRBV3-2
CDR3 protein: CASLNTAGGGGYTF

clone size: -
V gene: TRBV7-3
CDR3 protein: CASSLTSGQGVTGELFF

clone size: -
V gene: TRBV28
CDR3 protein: CASSLSGTARRIRGYTF

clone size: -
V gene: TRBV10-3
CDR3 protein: CAISEKTGTYEQYF

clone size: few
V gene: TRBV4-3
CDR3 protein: CASSQDQGMGYTF

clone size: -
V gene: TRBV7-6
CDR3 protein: CASSPGGTGVGNTIYF

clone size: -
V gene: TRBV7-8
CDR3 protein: CASSPVWADYGYTF

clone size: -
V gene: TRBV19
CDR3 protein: CASSMGPLFNNEQFF

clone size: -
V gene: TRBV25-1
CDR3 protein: CASSAGIKQYF

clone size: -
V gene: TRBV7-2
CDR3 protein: CASSSYRADQPQHF

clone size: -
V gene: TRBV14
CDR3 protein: CASPLGLAGVYSYNEQFF

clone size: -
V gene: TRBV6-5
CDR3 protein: CASSYVGGGVGELFF

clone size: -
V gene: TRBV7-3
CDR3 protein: CASSPGFALSTDTQYF

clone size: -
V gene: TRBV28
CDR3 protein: CASSSGDTEAFF